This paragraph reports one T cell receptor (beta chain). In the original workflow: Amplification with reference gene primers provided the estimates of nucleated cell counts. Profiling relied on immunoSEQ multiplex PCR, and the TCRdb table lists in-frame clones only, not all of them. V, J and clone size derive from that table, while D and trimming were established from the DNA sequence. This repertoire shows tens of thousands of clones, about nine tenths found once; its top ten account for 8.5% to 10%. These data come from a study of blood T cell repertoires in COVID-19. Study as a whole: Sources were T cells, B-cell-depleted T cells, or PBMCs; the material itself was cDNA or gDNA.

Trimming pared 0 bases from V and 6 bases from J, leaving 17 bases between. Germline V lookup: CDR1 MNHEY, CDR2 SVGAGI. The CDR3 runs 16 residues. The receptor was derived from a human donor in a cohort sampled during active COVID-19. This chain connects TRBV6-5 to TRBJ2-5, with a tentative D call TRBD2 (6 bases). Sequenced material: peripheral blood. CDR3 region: CASSYSRSGFQKTQYF. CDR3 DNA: TGTGCCAGCAGTTACTCGAGGAGCGGGTTTCAAAAGACCCAGTACTTC.